This T cell receptor beta chain emerged from a study of T-cell reconstitution after alpha-beta-depleted transplantation in children. Study conclusions and caveats: Newly made T cells mostly supplied T-cell counts and diversity one year after transplant. About two months after transplant, alpha-beta T cells reportedly came from several hundred expanded graft clones.

As regards this clonotype: Its antigen is not known.

Unique molecular identifiers were used in preparing the TCRbeta library. TCRdb re-derived calls from the PCR reads in MiXCR, one entry per CDR3 protein. The repertoire holds about 300,000 distinct CDR3 sequences, with about a tenth as singletons. The germline CDR1 and CDR2 sequences are DFQATT and SNEGSKA (reference sequence). The CDR3 has 12 residues. Trimming cost V 3 bases and J 14 bases, with 16 bases left between them. The TCR originated in a boy less than two years old with acute myeloid leukemia, due to receive a stem cell transplant. The sequences come from PBMCs, collected before TCRalphabeta/CD19-depleted stem cell transplant. This chain connects TRBV20-1 to TRBJ1-4; no clear D. The CDR3 bases are TGCAGTGCTAGCCGGCCCCCCGGCGGGCTGTTTTTT. Translated: CSASRPPGGLFF.